This is a list of T cell receptor beta chains from one sample in a study of cytomegalovirus exposure and HLA in healthy donors. The data were produced by immunoSEQ multiplex PCR, yet TCRdb's version contains in-frame clones alone and is incomplete. Of some 190,000 clones in the sample, over 65% were seen once. The sample taken for sequencing was PBMCs. These receptors all stem from a man between 18 and 35 years old in good health and CMV-seronegative. The CDR3 runs from the conserved cysteine through the conserved F or W. A D gene is named only where the DNA matches it firmly.

14	TRBV9	TRBD2	TRBJ2-1	CASSAGGVSYEQFF
16	TRBV12-5	NA	TRBJ2-2	CASGLTEPSNTGELFF
14	TRBV27	TRBD1	TRBJ2-1	CASSGQGARNEQFF
15	TRBV6-4	TRBD2	TRBJ2-3	CASSDSTGGPDTQYF
15	TRBV7-2	NA	TRBJ1-1	CASSPPGRGGTEAFF
15	TRBV27	NA	TRBJ1-2	CASSPGGQSLGGYTF
12	TRBV6-1	NA	TRBJ2-5	CASSRLQETQYF
14	TRBV6-1	TRBD1	TRBJ1-6	CASSEREGTGQFHF
16	TRBV7-8	TRBD1	TRBJ2-7	CASSPERTGPTYEQYF
15	TRBV28	NA	TRBJ2-7	CASSQGSTGFYEQYF
16	TRBV6-1	NA	TRBJ1-6	CASSEPAWQVNSPLHF
17	TRBV23-1	TRBD1	TRBJ1-5	CASSYTPRTGGNQPQHF
15	TRBV5-1	NA	TRBJ1-5	CASSLASGAEQPQHF
15	TRBV19	NA	TRBJ2-2	CASSAPLVPTGELFF
14	TRBV9	TRBD1	TRBJ2-7	CASSNPGQPFEQYF